The 3 T cell receptor beta chains in this list originate from one sample, sequenced in a study of T cell responses to AZD1222 COVID-19 vaccine. Profiled with immunoSEQ multiplex PCR; TCRdb holds only in-frame clones, not every one. The sample lists 150,000 to 200,000 clones, about 92% occurring once. The specimen was peripheral blood, collected on day 0 of AZD1222 vaccination. These receptors all come from an adult in good health.

This chain connects TRBV5-5 to TRBJ1-1, with a tentative D call TRBD1 (6 bases). The CDR3 has 16 residues. Germline V gene data show CDR1 as SGHKS and CDR2 as YYEKEE (reference sequence). With 0 bases removed from V and 4 bases from J, the gap between germline ends came to 16 bases. CDR3: CASSLAKGLGGTEAFF. As DNA, the CDR3 is TGTGCCAGCAGCTTGGCCAAGGGGCTAGGGGGCACTGAAGCTTTCTTT.

The chain recombines TRBV6-5 with TRBJ1-1, with D possibly TRBD1 on 6 matching bases. Germline CDR1 and CDR2: MNHEY and SVGAGI. V lost 7 bases to trimming and J lost 7 bases, with 22 bases between them. This CDR3 has 15 amino acids. As DNA, the CDR3 is TGTGCCAGCATGGTGGACGGGGGGCCACCAGTTGAAGCTTTCTTT. It translates to CASMVDGGPPVEAFF.

This clone came up once. V and J are TRBV12-3 or TRBV12-4 and TRBJ1-1; no definite D call. This CDR3 has 13 residues. The V end lost 5 bases, the J end lost 8 bases, and 15 bases lay between the germline ends. The CDR3 sequence: CASSTAWGGEAFF. The CDR3 DNA follows: TGTGCCAGCAGTACGGCCTGGGGAGGGGAAGCTTTCTTT.